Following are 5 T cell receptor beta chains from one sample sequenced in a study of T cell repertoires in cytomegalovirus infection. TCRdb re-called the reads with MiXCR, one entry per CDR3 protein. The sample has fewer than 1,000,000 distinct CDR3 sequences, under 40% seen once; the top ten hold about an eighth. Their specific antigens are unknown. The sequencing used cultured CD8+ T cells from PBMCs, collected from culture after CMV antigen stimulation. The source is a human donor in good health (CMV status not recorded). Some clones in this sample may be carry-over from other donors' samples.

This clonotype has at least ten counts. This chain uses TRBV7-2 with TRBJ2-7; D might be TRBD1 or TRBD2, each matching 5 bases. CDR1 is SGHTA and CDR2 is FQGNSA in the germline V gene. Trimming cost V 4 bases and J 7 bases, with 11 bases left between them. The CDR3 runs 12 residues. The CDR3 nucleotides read TGTGCCAGCAGCTCGGGACCTCTGGAGCAGTACTTC. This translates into CASSSGPLEQYF.

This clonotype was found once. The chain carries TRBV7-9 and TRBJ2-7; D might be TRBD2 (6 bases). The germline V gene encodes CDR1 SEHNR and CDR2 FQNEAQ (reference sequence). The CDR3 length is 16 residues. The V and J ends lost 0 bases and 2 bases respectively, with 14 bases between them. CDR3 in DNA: TGTGCCAGCAGCTTAGCCCCGTCGGGAGTCACCTACGAGCAGTACGTC. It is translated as CASSLAPSGVTYEQYV.

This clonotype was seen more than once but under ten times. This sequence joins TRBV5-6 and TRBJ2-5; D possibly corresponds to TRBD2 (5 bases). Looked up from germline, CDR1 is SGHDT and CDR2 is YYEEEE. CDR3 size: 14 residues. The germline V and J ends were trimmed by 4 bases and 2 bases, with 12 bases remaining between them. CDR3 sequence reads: CASSPEGVQETQYF. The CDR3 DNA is TGTGCCAGCAGCCCTGAGGGCGTACAAGAGACCCAGTACTTC.

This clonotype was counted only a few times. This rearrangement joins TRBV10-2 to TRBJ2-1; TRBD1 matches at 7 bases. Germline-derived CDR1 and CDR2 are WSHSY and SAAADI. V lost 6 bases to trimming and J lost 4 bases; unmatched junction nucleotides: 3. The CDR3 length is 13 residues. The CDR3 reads CASSTGAYNEQFF. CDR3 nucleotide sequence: TGCGCCAGCAGCACAGGGGCATACAATGAGCAGTTCTTC.

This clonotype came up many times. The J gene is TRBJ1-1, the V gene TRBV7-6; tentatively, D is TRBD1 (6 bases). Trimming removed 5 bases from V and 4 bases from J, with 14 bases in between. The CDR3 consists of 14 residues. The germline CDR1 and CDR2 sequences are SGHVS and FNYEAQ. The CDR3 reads CASSLWGAGTEAFF. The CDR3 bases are TGTGCCAGCAGCCTATGGGGGGCCGGCACTGAAGCTTTCTTT. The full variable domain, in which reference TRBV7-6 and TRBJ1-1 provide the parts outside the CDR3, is GAGVSQSPRYKVTKRGQDVALRCDPISGHVSLYWYRQALGQGPEFLTYFNYEAQQDKSGLPNDRFSAERPEGSISTLTIQRTEQRDSAMYRCASSLWGAGTEAFFGQGTRLTVV.